This is a list of T cell receptor beta chains from one sample in a study of blood T cell repertoires in COVID-19. Data came from immunoSEQ multiplex PCR; TCRdb stores just in-frame clones and leaves some out. The data show roughly 88,000 clones, about 89% seen once. Sequenced input: peripheral blood. The receptors here all came from a woman aged 45-65 years in a cohort sampled during active COVID-19. CDR3s leave out the opening cysteine and the closing phenylalanine or tryptophan.

CDR3 protein	V gene	J gene
ASSLGSGEVRYT	TRBV5-4	TRBJ1-2
ASSQGREGV	TRBV4-1	TRBJ1-2
ASRTSVGAYQETQY	TRBV19	TRBJ2-5
APDRNSYEQY	TRBV24-1	TRBJ2-7
ASSLGGTGGNTQY	TRBV5-1	TRBJ2-3
ASSYSETGRKLF	TRBV6-5	TRBJ1-4
ASSLDGTSGYNEQF	TRBV5-1	TRBJ2-1
ASSLVTGSEKLF	TRBV11-3	TRBJ1-4
ASSQVADRREAF	TRBV3-1/TRBV3-2	TRBJ1-1
SVDLGVGGYT	TRBV29-1	TRBJ1-2
ASSQVGAAGASTDTQY	TRBV4-1	TRBJ2-3
ASSLGDSSNYGYT	TRBV11-2	TRBJ1-2
ASSSQGWAY	TRBV7-9	TRBJ2-5
ASSPGRGFVEQY	TRBV28	TRBJ2-7
ASSILGTDNSPLH	TRBV5-1	TRBJ1-6
AWGREGGQETQY	TRBV30	TRBJ2-5
ASSPSGQISGNTIY	TRBV18	TRBJ1-3
ASRGTGGHLGGNTIY	TRBV27	TRBJ1-3
ASRVADSYEQY	TRBV6-5	TRBJ2-7
ASRTSGLSYEQY	TRBV5-1	TRBJ2-7
ASSDPGSYEQY	TRBV6-1	TRBJ2-7
AVRQGMDTQY	TRBV6-5	TRBJ2-3
AGTSRDSNYGYT	TRBV6-5	TRBJ1-2
ASTGQGAGGYT	TRBV19	TRBJ1-2
ASRGQAQYEQF	TRBV11-3	TRBJ2-1
SATGGRTEKLF	TRBV29-1	TRBJ1-4
ASSFSGTGGGEQY	TRBV7-8	TRBJ2-7
ASSSPRARFENEQF	TRBV11-2	TRBJ2-1
ASSLAGGLVAGGHEQF	TRBV5-4	TRBJ2-1
ASSPRDREYSNQPQH	TRBV18	TRBJ1-5